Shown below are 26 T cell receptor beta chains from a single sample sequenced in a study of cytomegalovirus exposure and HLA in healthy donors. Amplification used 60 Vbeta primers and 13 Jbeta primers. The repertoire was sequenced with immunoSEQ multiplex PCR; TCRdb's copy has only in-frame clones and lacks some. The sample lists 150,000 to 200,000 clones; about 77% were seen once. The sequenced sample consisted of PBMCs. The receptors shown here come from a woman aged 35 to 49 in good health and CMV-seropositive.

The CDR3 reads CAWSEFLNTEAFF. The CDR3 bases are TGTGCCTGGAGTGAATTCTTAAACACTGAAGCTTTCTTT. The chain joins TRBV30 to TRBJ1-1; unclear D gene. V lost 1 base and J lost 2, with 8 bases in between. Germline-derived CDR1 and CDR2 are GTSNPN and SVGIG (reference sequence). There are 13 residues in the CDR3.

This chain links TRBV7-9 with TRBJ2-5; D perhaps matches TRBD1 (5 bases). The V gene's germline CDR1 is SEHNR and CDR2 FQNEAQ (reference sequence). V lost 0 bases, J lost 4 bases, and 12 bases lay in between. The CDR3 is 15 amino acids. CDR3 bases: TGTGCCAGCAGCTTAGCTGCAGGGTTGAGAGAGACCCAGTACTTC. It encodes CASSLAAGLRETQYF.

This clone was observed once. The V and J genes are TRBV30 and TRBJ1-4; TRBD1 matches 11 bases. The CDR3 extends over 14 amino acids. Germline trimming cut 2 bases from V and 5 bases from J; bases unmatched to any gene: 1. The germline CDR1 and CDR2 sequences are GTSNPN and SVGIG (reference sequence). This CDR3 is CAWSRTGGNEKLFF. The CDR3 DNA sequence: TGTGCCTGGAGTAGGACAGGGGGCAATGAAAAACTGTTTTTT.

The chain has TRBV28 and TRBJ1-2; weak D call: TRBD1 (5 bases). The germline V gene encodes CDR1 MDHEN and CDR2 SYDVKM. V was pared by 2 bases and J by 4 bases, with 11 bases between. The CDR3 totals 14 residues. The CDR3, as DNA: TGTGCCAGCAGTTTAACGGCAGGGTTCTATGGCTACACCTTC. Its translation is CASSLTAGFYGYTF.

CDR3 sequence (DNA): TGCAGCGTTGCTAGCGGGACCTTCACCGGGGAGCTGTTTTTT. Translation: CSVASGTFTGELFF. The chain combines TRBV29-1 with TRBJ2-2; 9 nucleotides align to TRBD2. CDR3 length: 14 amino acids. V gave up 4 bases and J gave up 4 bases; unmatched junction bases: 4. Germline assignment: CDR1 SQVTM and CDR2 ANQGSEA.

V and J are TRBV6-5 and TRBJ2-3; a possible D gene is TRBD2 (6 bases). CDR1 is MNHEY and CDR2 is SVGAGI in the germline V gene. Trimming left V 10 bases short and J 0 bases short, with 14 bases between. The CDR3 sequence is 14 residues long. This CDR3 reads CAIRDSSSTDTQYF. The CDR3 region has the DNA TGTGCCATACGGGACTCTTCTAGCACAGATACGCAGTATTTT.

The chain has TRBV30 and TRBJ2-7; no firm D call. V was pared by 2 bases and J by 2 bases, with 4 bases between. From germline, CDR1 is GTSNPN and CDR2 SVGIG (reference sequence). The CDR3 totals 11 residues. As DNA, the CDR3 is TGTGCCTGGAGTCGCGCCTACGAGCAGTACTTC. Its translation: CAWSRAYEQYF.

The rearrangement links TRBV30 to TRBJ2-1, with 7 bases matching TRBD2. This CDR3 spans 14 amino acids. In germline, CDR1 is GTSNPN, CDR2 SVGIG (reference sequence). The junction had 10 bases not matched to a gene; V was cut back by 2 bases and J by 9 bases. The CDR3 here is CAWSWGGTVGEQFF. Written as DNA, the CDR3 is TGTGCCTGGAGTTGGGGGGGGACGGTCGGTGAGCAGTTCTTC.

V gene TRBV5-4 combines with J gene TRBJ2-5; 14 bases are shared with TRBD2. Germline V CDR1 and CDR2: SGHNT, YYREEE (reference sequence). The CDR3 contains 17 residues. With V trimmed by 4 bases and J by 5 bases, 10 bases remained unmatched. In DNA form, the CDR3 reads TGTGCCAGCAGCCCTCGACTAGCGGGGGGGGGCTCGGAGACCCAGTACTTC. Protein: CASSPRLAGGGSETQYF.

The CDR3 DNA sequence: TGCAGCGTTCCGGGACAGAACACCGGGGAGCTGTTTTTT. Protein product: CSVPGQNTGELFF. V and J are TRBV29-1 and TRBJ2-2; tentative D call: TRBD1 (6 bases). The CDR3 consists of 13 residues. V dropped 5 bases and J dropped 1 base, with 8 bases sitting between them. The germline V gene has CDR1 SQVTM and CDR2 ANQGSEA.

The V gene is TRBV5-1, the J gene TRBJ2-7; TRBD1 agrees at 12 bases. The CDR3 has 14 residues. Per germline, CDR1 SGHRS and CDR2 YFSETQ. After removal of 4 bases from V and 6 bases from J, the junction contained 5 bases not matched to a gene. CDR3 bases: TGCGCCAGCAGCAAGGGACAGGGGGCCCCCGAGCAGTACTTC. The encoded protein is CASSKGQGAPEQYF.

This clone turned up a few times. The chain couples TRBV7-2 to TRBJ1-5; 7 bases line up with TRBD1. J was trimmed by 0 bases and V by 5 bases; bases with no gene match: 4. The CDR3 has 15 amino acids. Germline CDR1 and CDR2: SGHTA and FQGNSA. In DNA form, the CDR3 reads TGTGCCAGCAGCCGAACAGGGGATAGCAATCAGCCCCAGCATTTT. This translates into CASSRTGDSNQPQHF.

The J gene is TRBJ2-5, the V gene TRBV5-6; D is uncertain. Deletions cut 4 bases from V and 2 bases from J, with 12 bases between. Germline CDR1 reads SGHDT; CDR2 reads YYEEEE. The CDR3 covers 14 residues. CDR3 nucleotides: TGTGCCAGCAGCGAAAGAGCCTTTCAAGAGACCCAGTACTTC. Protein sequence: CASSERAFQETQYF.

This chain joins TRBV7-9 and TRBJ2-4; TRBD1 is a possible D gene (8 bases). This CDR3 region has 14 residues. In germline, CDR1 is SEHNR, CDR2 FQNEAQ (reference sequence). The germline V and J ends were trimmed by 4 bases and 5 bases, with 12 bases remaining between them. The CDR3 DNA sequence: TGTGCCAGCAGCTGGGGGGGACAGGAAAACATTCAGTACTTC. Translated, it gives CASSWGGQENIQYF.

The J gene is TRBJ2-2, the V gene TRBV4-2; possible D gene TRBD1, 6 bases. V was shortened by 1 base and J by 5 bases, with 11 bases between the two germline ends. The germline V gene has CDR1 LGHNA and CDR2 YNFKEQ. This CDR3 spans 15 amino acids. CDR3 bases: TGTGCCAGCAGCCAAGGAGGGGGTACAACCGGGGAGCTGTTTTTT. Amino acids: CASSQGGGTTGELFF.

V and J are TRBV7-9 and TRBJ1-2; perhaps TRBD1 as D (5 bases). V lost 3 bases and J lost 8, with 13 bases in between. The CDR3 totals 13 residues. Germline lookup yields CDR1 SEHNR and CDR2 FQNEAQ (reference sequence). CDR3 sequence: CASSLDINEGYTF. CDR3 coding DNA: TGTGCCAGCAGCTTGGACATTAATGAAGGCTACACCTTC.

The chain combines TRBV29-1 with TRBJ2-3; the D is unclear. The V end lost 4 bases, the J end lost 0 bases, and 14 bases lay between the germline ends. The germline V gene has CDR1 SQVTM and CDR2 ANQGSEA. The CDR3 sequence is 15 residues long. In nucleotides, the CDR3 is TGCAGCGTTGGTGACTTCCGAACTAGCACAGATACGCAGTATTTT. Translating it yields CSVGDFRTSTDTQYF.

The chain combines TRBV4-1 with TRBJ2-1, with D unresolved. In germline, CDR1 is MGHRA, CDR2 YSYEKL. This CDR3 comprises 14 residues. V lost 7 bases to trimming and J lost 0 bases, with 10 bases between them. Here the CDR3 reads CASKNEYSYNEQFF. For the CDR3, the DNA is TGCGCCAGCAAAAACGAGTACTCCTACAATGAGCAGTTCTTC.

The CDR3 is CASSDPTSGNTIYF. In nucleotides, the CDR3 is TGTGCCAGCAGTGACCCAACTAGTGGAAACACCATATATTTT. The V call is TRBV25-1, the J call TRBJ1-3; unclear D gene. This CDR3 is built from 14 residues. Germline V gene lookup returns CDR1 MGHDK and CDR2 SYGVNS. Trimming pared 3 bases from V and 3 bases from J, leaving 9 bases between. The variable domain in full, completed from reference TRBV25-1 and TRBJ1-3, reads EADIYQTPRYLVIGTGKKITLECSQTMGHDKMYWYQQDPGMELHLIHYSYGVNSTEKGDLSSESTVSRIRTEHFPLTLESARPSHTSQYLCASSDPTSGNTIYFGEGSWLTVV.

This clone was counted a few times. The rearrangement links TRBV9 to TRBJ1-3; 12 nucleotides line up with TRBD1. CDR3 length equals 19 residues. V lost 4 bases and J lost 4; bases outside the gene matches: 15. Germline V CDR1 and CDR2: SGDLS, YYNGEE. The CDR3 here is CASSPGQGAIGAGGNTIYF. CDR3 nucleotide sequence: TGTGCCAGCAGCCCGGGACAGGGGGCGATAGGGGCTGGAGGAAACACCATATATTTT.

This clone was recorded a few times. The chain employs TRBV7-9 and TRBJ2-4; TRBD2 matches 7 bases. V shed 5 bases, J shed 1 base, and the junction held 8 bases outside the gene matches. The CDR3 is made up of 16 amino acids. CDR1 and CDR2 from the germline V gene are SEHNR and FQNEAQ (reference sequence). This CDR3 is CASSPSGGSAKNIQYF. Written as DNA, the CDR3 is TGTGCCAGCAGCCCCTCGGGCGGGAGTGCCAAAAACATTCAGTACTTC.

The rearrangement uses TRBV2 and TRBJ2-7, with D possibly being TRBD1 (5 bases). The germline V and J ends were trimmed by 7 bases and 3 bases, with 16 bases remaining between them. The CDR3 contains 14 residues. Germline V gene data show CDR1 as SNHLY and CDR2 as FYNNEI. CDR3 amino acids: CASNPQGVDYEQYF. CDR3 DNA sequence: TGTGCCAGCAATCCCCAAGGGGTCGACTACGAGCAGTACTTC.

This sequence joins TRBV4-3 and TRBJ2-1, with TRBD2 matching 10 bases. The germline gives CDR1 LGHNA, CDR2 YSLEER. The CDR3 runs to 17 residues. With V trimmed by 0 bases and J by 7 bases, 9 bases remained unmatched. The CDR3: CASSQDRGLASGNEQFF. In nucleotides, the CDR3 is TGCGCCAGCAGCCAAGATCGGGGACTAGCGAGCGGGAATGAGCAGTTCTTC.

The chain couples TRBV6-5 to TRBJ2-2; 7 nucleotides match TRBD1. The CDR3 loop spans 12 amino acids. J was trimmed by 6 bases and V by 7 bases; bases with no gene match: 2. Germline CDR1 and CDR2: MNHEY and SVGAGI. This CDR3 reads CASKTGAGELFF. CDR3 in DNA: TGTGCCAGCAAAACAGGGGCCGGGGAGCTGTTTTTT.

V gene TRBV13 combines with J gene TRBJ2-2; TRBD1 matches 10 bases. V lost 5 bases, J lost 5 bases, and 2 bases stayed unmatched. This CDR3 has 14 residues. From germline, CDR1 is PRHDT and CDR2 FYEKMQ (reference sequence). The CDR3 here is CASSRTGGTGELFF. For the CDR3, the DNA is TGTGCCAGCAGCCGGACAGGGGGAACCGGGGAGCTGTTTTTT.

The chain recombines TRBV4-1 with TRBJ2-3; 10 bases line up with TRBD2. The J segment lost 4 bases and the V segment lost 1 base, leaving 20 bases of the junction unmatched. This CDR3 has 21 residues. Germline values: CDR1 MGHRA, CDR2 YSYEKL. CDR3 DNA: TGCGCCAGCAGCCAAGGGGGGCAGCGGGAGGGAGCAGCCCGGGGAGCAGATACGCAGTATTTT. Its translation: CASSQGGQREGAARGADTQYF.